The 27 T cell receptor beta chains below come from one sample, sequenced in a study of cytotoxic CD8 clonotypes in ibrutinib-treated CLL. Sequencing was performed with immunoSEQ multiplex PCR; in TCRdb, only in-frame clones are kept and a portion is missing. This table has around 160,000 clones, roughly 80% appearing once. Sequencing used PBMCs, obtained after 12 months of ibrutinib treatment. Every receptor here comes from a human donor with chronic lymphocytic leukemia.

Regarding this clone: A read error may account for a junction end that differs from germline. The J gene is TRBJ2-7, the V gene TRBV6-5; the match to TRBD2 covers 8 bases. Germline V gives CDR1 MNHEY, CDR2 SVGAGI. This CDR3 has 13 residues. CDR3 sequence: CASRRTSSHEQYF. The CDR3 region has the DNA TGTGCCAGCAGAAGGACTAGCTCCCACGAGCAGTACTTC.

About this clone itself: This sample includes further DNA sequences coding for the same CDR3. The rearrangement joins TRBV30 to TRBJ2-2; 8 bases are shared with TRBD2. Germline values: CDR1 GTSNPN, CDR2 SVGIG (reference sequence). V shed 5 bases, J shed 8 bases, and the junction held 7 bases outside the gene matches. The CDR3 contains 13 residues. CDR3 in amino acids: CAWHRGGGGELFF. For the CDR3, the DNA is TGTGCCTGGCATCGGGGGGGCGGGGGGGAGCTGTTTTTT.

Note on this clone: This specimen includes other DNA sequences encoding the same CDR3. This chain connects TRBV7-9 to TRBJ1-1; no clear D gene. The CDR3 is 14 residues long. Germline CDR1 SEHNR, CDR2 FQNEAQ (reference sequence). Trimming took off 5 bases at V and 3 bases at J, with 13 bases between the two ends. CDR3 sequence (DNA): TGTGCCAGCAGCCCCGCTGGGAGCTACACTGAAGCTTTCTTT. It encodes CASSPAGSYTEAFF.

The CDR3 reads CASSLHSGTNSNQPQHF. The CDR3 DNA reads TGTGCCAGCAGCTTACATTCCGGGACAAATAGCAATCAGCCCCAGCATTTT. This chain links TRBV7-9 with TRBJ1-5, with a weak D call TRBD1 (6 bases). The CDR3 loop spans 17 amino acids. Germline values: CDR1 SEHNR, CDR2 FQNEAQ (reference sequence). Trimming stripped 2 bases from V and 0 bases from J, with 14 bases between.

Details on this clone: The CDR3 ends on some other residue instead of the conserved phenylalanine or tryptophan, so this is likely a read error. Because the CDR3's place on the DNA is in doubt, the DNA is left out and the CDR3 is given as listed by TCRdb. The genes are TRBV28 and TRBJ1-1; TRBD1 is the table's D call, not checked against the DNA. Ends included, the CDR3 has 13 residues. Germline V gene sequence: CDR1 MDHEN, CDR2 SYDVKM. The CDR3: CASSLPGGTGWAA.

This clone was counted between two and nine times. The chain links TRBV28 to TRBJ1-1, with D tentatively TRBD1 (5 bases). V gave up 6 bases and J gave up 1 base, with 15 bases separating them. Germline V gives CDR1 MDHEN, CDR2 SYDVKM. CDR3 length: 15 residues. CDR3 sequence reads: CASRTRDFSNTEAFF. DNA for the CDR3: TGTGCCAGCAGAACTAGGGACTTCTCGAACACTGAAGCTTTCTTT.

This clone came up once. V and J are TRBV7-8 and TRBJ2-1; a possible D gene is TRBD2 (6 bases). The CDR3 sequence is 14 residues long. V was pared by 5 bases and J by 6 bases, with 14 bases between. Per germline, CDR1 SGHVS and CDR2 FQNEAQ. CDR3 sequence reads: CASSPWRVSNEQFF. The CDR3 nucleotides are TGTGCCAGCAGCCCTTGGAGGGTGAGCAATGAGCAGTTCTTC.

The V gene is TRBV28, the J gene TRBJ1-1; no definite D call. V gave up 6 bases and J gave up 4 bases, with 12 bases separating them. Germline V gene data show CDR1 as MDHEN and CDR2 as SYDVKM. The CDR3 is 13 residues long. CDR3 nucleotides: TGTGCCAGCAGCCCGTCCCGAGGCACTGAAGCTTTCTTT. Translated: CASSPSRGTEAFF.

The rearrangement links TRBV27 to TRBJ1-3; D unclear. V lost 7 bases and J 0 bases, leaving 10 bases between the germline ends. CDR1 and CDR2 from the germline V gene are MNHEY and SMNVEV (reference sequence). This CDR3 is built from 14 residues. As DNA, the CDR3 is TGTGCCAGCATGAGGGAGAGCTCTGGAAACACCATATATTTT. The encoded protein is CASMRESSGNTIYF.

Regarding this clone: The identical CDR3 is also encoded by other nucleotide sequences in the sample. This rearrangement joins TRBV5-1 to TRBJ1-4, with 8 bases that match TRBD1. CDR3 length: 15 amino acids. In germline, CDR1 is SGHRS, CDR2 YFSETQ. J gave up 5 bases and V 0 bases, and 3 bases lay outside the gene matches. CDR3 protein: CASSLAGQGNEKLFF. The CDR3 DNA reads TGCGCCAGCAGCTTGGCCGGACAGGGAAATGAAAAACTGTTTTTT.

The gene calls are TRBV28 and TRBJ2-3; D might be TRBD2 (5 bases). Trimming removed 3 bases from V and 5 bases from J, with 12 bases in between. Germline CDR1 reads MDHEN; CDR2 reads SYDVKM. This CDR3 has 14 residues. The CDR3 protein is CASSFRRDGDTQYF. The CDR3 nucleotides read TGTGCCAGCAGTTTCCGACGGGATGGAGATACGCAGTATTTT.

The J gene is TRBJ2-2, the V gene TRBV19; D is possibly TRBD1 (5 bases). Between the trimmed V and J ends, which lost 2 bases and 5 bases, there was a span of 15 bases. This CDR3 has 16 amino acids. Germline CDR1 reads LNHDA; CDR2 reads SQIVND (reference sequence). In nucleotides, the CDR3 is TGTGCCAGTAGTATAACGGCAGGGCCGCGGACCGGGGAGCTGTTTTTT. As protein: CASSITAGPRTGELFF. The full variable domain, completed using reference TRBV19 and TRBJ2-2, is DGGITQSPKYLFRKEGQNVTLSCEQNLNHDAMYWYRQDPGQGLRLIYYSQIVNDFQKGDIAEGYSVSREKKESFPLTVTSAQKNPTAFYLCASSITAGPRTGELFFGEGSRLTVL.

The chain carries TRBV11-2 and TRBJ2-1, with 9 bases fitting TRBD2. V shed 5 bases and J 7 bases; nucleotides not matched to a gene: 9. CDR3 size: 15 residues. Germline lookup yields CDR1 SGHAT and CDR2 FQNNGV. The CDR3 protein is CASSPPGSGRNEQFF. Here the CDR3 DNA reads TGTGCCAGCAGCCCGCCGGGTAGCGGGAGAAATGAGCAGTTCTTC.

The chain links TRBV28 to TRBJ2-2, with 7 bases matching TRBD2. This CDR3 region has 18 residues. Trimming at V came to 1 base and at J to 3 bases, leaving 11 bases not matched to a gene. Germline V lookup: CDR1 MDHEN, CDR2 SYDVKM. CDR3: CASSLFSQGGVHTGELFF. CDR3 sequence (DNA): TGTGCCAGCAGTTTATTTAGCCAGGGAGGGGTTCACACCGGGGAGCTGTTTTTT.

The V gene is TRBV5-5, the J gene TRBJ2-3; 9 bases map to TRBD1. The CDR3 loop spans 14 amino acids. J lost 1 base, V lost 3 bases, and 0 bases had no gene match. Germline V lookup: CDR1 SGHKS, CDR2 YYEKEE (reference sequence). Written as DNA, the CDR3 is TGTGCCAGCAGCTGGGACAGGGGCACAGATACGCAGTATTTT. This sequence encodes CASSWDRGTDTQYF.

This clone was seen a few times. J is TRBJ2-1 and V is TRBV7-2, with 12 bases fitting TRBD2. The CDR3 is 18 residues long. Looked up from germline, CDR1 is SGHTA and CDR2 is FQGNSA. Trimming at V came to 2 bases and at J to 3 bases, leaving 8 bases not matched to a gene. The CDR3 is CASSLYLTSGGFYNEQFF. CDR3 nucleotides: TGTGCCAGCAGCTTATACCTGACTAGCGGGGGATTCTACAATGAGCAGTTCTTC.

The J gene is TRBJ1-1, the V gene TRBV9; 9 bases line up with TRBD1. From germline, CDR1 is SGDLS and CDR2 YYNGEE. Germline trimming cut 3 bases from V and 2 bases from J; bases unmatched to any gene: 20. This CDR3 has 20 residues. CDR3 sequence reads: CASSAPQNSGQGRVNTEAFF. In DNA form, the CDR3 reads TGTGCCAGCAGCGCCCCGCAAAACTCGGGACAGGGACGAGTAAACACTGAAGCTTTCTTT.

This clone was picked up one time. The CDR3 nucleotides are TGTGCCAGCAGTTCATTGGAGGGCTACAATGAGCAGTTCTTC. Encoded protein: CASSSLEGYNEQFF. The chain recombines TRBV27 with TRBJ2-1; tentative D call: TRBD2 (6 bases). The ends were cut back, 4 bases at V and 3 bases at J, with 10 bases in the middle. The CDR3 spans 14 residues. Germline V lookup: CDR1 MNHEY, CDR2 SMNVEV (reference sequence).

This clone occurred once. The chain carries TRBV19 and TRBJ2-3, with 13 bases matching TRBD2. The ends lost 5 bases at V and 0 bases at J; junction bases unmatched: 17. The CDR3 runs to 21 residues. The germline gives CDR1 LNHDA, CDR2 SQIVND (reference sequence). The CDR3 nucleotides are TGTGCCAGTAGTTCTTACATCCCGGGACTAGCGGGGAAAGCTAGCACAGATACGCAGTATTTT. Residues: CASSSYIPGLAGKASTDTQYF.

V is TRBV21-1 and J is TRBJ2-7; the table calls TRBD2, which could not be checked here. TRBV21-1 is designated a pseudogene. The CDR3 extends over 12 amino acids. This chain's CDR3 is CASSTLFDEQYF. Written as DNA, the CDR3 is TGTGCCAGCAGCACACTATTCGACGAGCAGTACTTC.

The V and J genes are TRBV30 and TRBJ1-1, with a possible D match to TRBD1 (6 bases). CDR3 length: 13 amino acids. V was clipped by 3 bases and J by 2 bases, with 10 bases between them. From germline, CDR1 is GTSNPN and CDR2 SVGIG (reference sequence). The CDR3 reads CAWSHRVNTEAFF. The CDR3 DNA is TGTGCCTGGAGCCACAGGGTAAACACTGAAGCTTTCTTT.

The chain links TRBV4-2 to TRBJ1-1; 7 nucleotides align to TRBD1. This CDR3 has 14 amino acids. Germline assignment: CDR1 LGHNA and CDR2 YNFKEQ. V gave up 1 base and J gave up 6 bases; unmatched junction bases: 5. The CDR3 coding sequence is TGTGCCAGCAGCCAAGTGACAGGGAAGCCTGAAGCTTTCTTT. This translates into CASSQVTGKPEAFF.

The rearrangement joins TRBV18 to TRBJ2-5; 7 bases are shared with TRBD1. Germline V lookup: CDR1 KGHSH, CDR2 LQKENI. This CDR3 has 14 amino acids. The junction had 8 bases not matched to a gene; V was cut back by 6 bases and J by 4 bases. The CDR3 DNA follows: TGTGCCAGCTCGTCAACAGGGGAAGGAGAGACCCAGTACTTC. Its translation is CASSSTGEGETQYF.

This chain joins TRBV19 and TRBJ1-1; weak D call: TRBD1 (5 bases). The CDR3 consists of 13 residues. The germline V gene has CDR1 LNHDA and CDR2 SQIVND (reference sequence). The germline V and J ends were trimmed by 6 bases and 0 bases, with 8 bases remaining between them. Here the CDR3 DNA reads TGTGCCAGTAGACAGGAGCTGAACACTGAAGCTTTCTTT. It translates to CASRQELNTEAFF.

The chain combines TRBV7-2 with TRBJ2-2, with unresolved D. This CDR3 has 14 amino acids. Trimming shortened V by 2 bases and J by 1 base, and 5 bases separated the two germline ends. CDR1 and CDR2 from the germline V gene are SGHTA and FQGNSA. The CDR3 is CASSLRGNTGELFF. In nucleotides, the CDR3 is TGTGCCAGCAGCTTACGCGGGAACACCGGGGAGCTGTTTTTT.

This clone was found a few times. The chain joins TRBV7-9 to TRBJ2-2, with 10 positions matching TRBD2. Germline V lookup: CDR1 SEHNR, CDR2 FQNEAQ (reference sequence). This CDR3 has 16 amino acids. After removal of 1 base from V and 4 bases from J, the junction contained 3 bases not matched to a gene. The CDR3 loop reads CASSLGLAGSTGELFF. The CDR3 DNA sequence: TGTGCCAGCAGCTTAGGACTAGCGGGTAGCACCGGGGAGCTGTTTTTT.

The chain couples TRBV7-2 to TRBJ2-5, with D possibly being TRBD2 (6 bases). The CDR3 is 15 residues long. V was clipped by 2 bases and J by 5 bases, with 15 bases between them. Germline lookup yields CDR1 SGHTA and CDR2 FQGNSA. The CDR3 bases are TGTGCCAGCAGCTTAATGGCAGGTGGGGGGGAGACCCAGTACTTC. As protein: CASSLMAGGGETQYF.